Sequencing of this T cell receptor beta chain was carried out in a study of blood T cell repertoires in COVID-19. Study details: Samples of COVID-19 (acute and convalescent) were obtained from the United States, Italy and Spain. Sources were T cells, B-cell-depleted T cells, or PBMCs; the material itself was cDNA or gDNA.

This CDR3 contains 12 residues. V was trimmed by 1 base and J by 9 bases, leaving 7 bases between them. As processed by the authors: Reference gene primer amplification in the assay estimated nucleated cell counts. The protocol was immunoSEQ multiplex PCR, while the TCRdb copy is restricted to in-frame clones and leaves out a portion. The V and J calls and the clone size are those of that table, but D and trimming were determined from the DNA. The repertoire includes 200,000 to 300,000 clones, about 83% of them detected once, and over 4.5% sits in the top ten. This clonotype was sampled from a human donor in a cohort sampled during active COVID-19. The V call is TRBV12-3 or TRBV12-4, the J call TRBJ2-4; D is uncertain. The sequenced sample consisted of peripheral blood. The CDR3 nucleotides read TGTGCCAGCAGTTTAGGCGGTGGCATTCAGTACTTC. This codes for CASSLGGGIQYF.